This T cell receptor (beta chain) was profiled in a study of cytomegalovirus exposure and HLA in healthy donors. Study details: Across 350 to 500 genotyped donors, about 80% landed in the Caucasian-associated ancestry cluster. Overall study findings and caveats: It was reported in a later analysis that an Asian-associated ancestry cluster showed fewer N-insertions than the approximately 670-donor mean.

This clone has only one observation. No antigen is known for it. The PCR made use of 60 Vbeta and 13 Jbeta primers. Profiled with immunoSEQ multiplex PCR; TCRdb holds only in-frame clones, not every one. This sample has 150,000 to 200,000 clones, with 75% to 90% found just once. Trimming took 4 bases from V and 1 from J; bases not matched to a gene: 5. This CDR3 spans 16 amino acids. Germline-derived CDR1 and CDR2 are SNHLY and FYNNEI. The chain employs TRBV2 and TRBJ2-5; 11 nucleotides agree with TRBD2. The TCR was taken from a male donor in good health and CMV-seronegative. Sequenced: PBMCs. Written as DNA, the CDR3 is TGTGCCAGCAGTGGCACTAGCGGGGGTTTCCAAGAGACCCAGTACTTC. It is translated as CASSGTSGGFQETQYF.